This is a list of T cell receptor beta chains from one sample in a study of T cell changes during pregnancy in multiple sclerosis. The table came from immunoSEQ multiplex PCR; TCRdb's copy has only in-frame clones and leaves some out. The sample lists about 79,000 clones; about 94% were seen once. Sequenced material: peripheral blood, taken in the second trimester of pregnancy. The receptor set was obtained from a female donor in good health, enrolled as a control in a pregnancy study. Both conserved end residues are part of each CDR3. The order of the fields is clone size, J gene, D gene, V gene, CDR3 DNA, CDR3 protein. D genes are given only for firm matches. A clone size is listed for some rows: how often the clone was seen (once, few, many), or a class if it is expanded.

size: -; J: TRBJ1-1; D: TRBD1; V: TRBV6-5; DNA: TGTGCCAGCAACAGACAGGGCGCGAACACTGAAGCTTTCTTT; CDR3: CASNRQGANTEAFF
size: -; J: TRBJ2-7; D: -; V: TRBV29-1; DNA: TGCAGCGTTGAAGGCAGGGAGGACGAGCAGTACTTC; CDR3: CSVEGREDEQYF
size: -; J: TRBJ1-1; D: -; V: TRBV11-2; DNA: TGTGCCAGCAGCTTAGGAGTTAACACTGAAGCTTTCTTT; CDR3: CASSLGVNTEAFF
size: -; J: TRBJ2-7; D: -; V: TRBV6-1; DNA: TGTGCCAGCAGTGAAGCAGCAGGCTCGGCATCGTTCCGGCGGCAGTACTTC; CDR3: CASSEAAGSASFRRQYF
size: -; J: TRBJ2-7; D: TRBD1; V: TRBV18; DNA: TGTGCCAGCTCGCCCGGGACAGCAAATTCTGGCTACGAGCAGTACTTC; CDR3: CASSPGTANSGYEQYF
size: -; J: TRBJ2-5; D: TRBD1; V: TRBV5-6; DNA: TGTGCCAGCAGCCCCTTAGGGACAGGGGGTGGAGAGACCCAGTACTTC; CDR3: CASSPLGTGGGETQYF
size: -; J: TRBJ2-3; D: -; V: TRBV20-1; DNA: TGCAGTGCTAGAACCCAGGGAACGCAGTATTTT; CDR3: CSARTQGTQYF
size: -; J: TRBJ2-6; D: -; V: TRBV5-1; DNA: TGCGCCAGCAGCTCCACGGTCTCTGGGGCCAACGTCCTGACTTTC; CDR3: CASSSTVSGANVLTF
size: few; J: TRBJ1-1; D: TRBD1; V: TRBV6-6; DNA: TGTGCCAGCATCCCCCCGGACAGGGGGCGGACTACTGAAGCTTTCTTT; CDR3: CASIPPDRGRTTEAFF
size: -; J: TRBJ1-2; D: TRBD1; V: TRBV2; DNA: TGTGCCAGCACCCGAGACAGGGGAGATGGCTACACCTTC; CDR3: CASTRDRGDGYTF
size: -; J: TRBJ2-3; D: -; V: TRBV6-5; DNA: TGTGCCAGCAGTTCGTTGAGGCTAGGCACAGATACGCAGTATTTT; CDR3: CASSSLRLGTDTQYF
size: -; J: TRBJ1-3; D: -; V: TRBV5-4; DNA: TGTGCCAGCAGCTTGGCAGGAAACACCATATATTTT; CDR3: CASSLAGNTIYF
size: -; J: TRBJ1-2; D: TRBD1; V: TRBV6-6; DNA: TGTGCCAGCAGTTCCCAGGACAGGGTAGGCGGCTACACCTTC; CDR3: CASSSQDRVGGYTF
size: -; J: TRBJ2-3; D: TRBD1; V: TRBV9; DNA: TGTGCCAGCAGCGGAGAGACAGGGATTAAAGATACGCAGTATTTT; CDR3: CASSGETGIKDTQYF
size: few; J: TRBJ1-2; D: -; V: TRBV5-4; DNA: TGTGCCAGCAGCTTGGCCAGTGTCCTCGGGGGCTACACCTTC; CDR3: CASSLASVLGGYTF
size: -; J: TRBJ1-2; D: -; V: TRBV4-3; DNA: TGCGCCAGCAGCCAAGAGGGGGCGATCGGTGGCTACACCTTC; CDR3: CASSQEGAIGGYTF
size: -; J: TRBJ2-1; D: TRBD2; V: TRBV7-2; DNA: TGTGCCAGCAGCTTACGGCGGGATAGCGGGGGGGCTGGGCTTGAGCAGTTCTTC; CDR3: CASSLRRDSGGAGLEQFF
size: few; J: TRBJ1-2; D: -; V: TRBV13; DNA: TGTGCCAGCAGCTTAACCCAGTTGAACTACACCTTC; CDR3: CASSLTQLNYTF
size: -; J: TRBJ2-7; D: TRBD2; V: TRBV13; DNA: TGTGCCAGCAGCTACCTCGGACTAGCGCAGTACGAGCAGTACTTC; CDR3: CASSYLGLAQYEQYF
size: -; J: TRBJ2-7; D: -; V: TRBV5-1; DNA: TGCGCCAGCAGCTTGGACGGACAGCCCTACGAGCAGTACTTC; CDR3: CASSLDGQPYEQYF
size: -; J: TRBJ1-1; D: -; V: TRBV21-1; DNA: TGTGCCAGCACAGTGGCCCTGAACACTGAAGCTTTCTTT; CDR3: CASTVALNTEAFF
size: -; J: TRBJ1-2; D: TRBD1; V: TRBV2; DNA: TGTGCCAGCCCGGGACAGGGACCAGCTAACTATGGCTACACCTTC; CDR3: CASPGQGPANYGYTF
size: -; J: TRBJ1-1; D: TRBD1; V: TRBV5-1; DNA: TGCGCCAGCAGCCCGCAACAGGGGATGGTCACTGAAGCTTTCTTT; CDR3: CASSPQQGMVTEAFF
size: -; J: TRBJ2-7; D: -; V: TRBV7-9; DNA: TGTGCCAGCAGCGGATCAGGGGGGAGCTCCTACGAGCAGTACTTC; CDR3: CASSGSGGSSYEQYF
size: -; J: TRBJ1-2; D: -; V: TRBV19; DNA: TGTGCCAGTAGTATCATGGATCAGCCAGGCTATGGCTACACCTTC; CDR3: CASSIMDQPGYGYTF
size: -; J: TRBJ1-2; D: TRBD1; V: TRBV5-1; DNA: TGCGCCAGCAGCTTGGGACAGGGAGGTGGCTACACCTTC; CDR3: CASSLGQGGGYTF
size: -; J: TRBJ1-1; D: -; V: TRBV7-9; DNA: TGTGCCAGCAGCGCTCAATCCGGGGGGCGGACTGAAGCTTTCTTT; CDR3: CASSAQSGGRTEAFF
size: once; J: TRBJ2-7; D: -; V: TRBV19; DNA: TGTGCCAGTAGTATTCGTCCTACCTACGAGCAGTACTTC; CDR3: CASSIRPTYEQYF
size: -; J: TRBJ2-3; D: -; V: TRBV7-3; DNA: TGTGCCAGCAGCTTCCTGCCGGGACAATCAGATACGCAGTATTTT; CDR3: CASSFLPGQSDTQYF
size: few; J: TRBJ2-1; D: -; V: TRBV11-3; DNA: TGTGCCAGCAGCTTAACCACAGGGTCCTACAATGAGCAGTTCTTC; CDR3: CASSLTTGSYNEQFF
size: -; J: TRBJ1-1; D: TRBD1; V: TRBV30; DNA: TGTGCCTGGAGTAGGAGGGGACAGCCTTCGAACACTGAAGCTTTCTTT; CDR3: CAWSRRGQPSNTEAFF
size: -; J: TRBJ1-3; D: TRBD1; V: TRBV19; DNA: TGTGCCAGTAGCGTCAGGGGGCGCTTAGGTTTGTCCAGCTCTGGAAACACCATATATTTT; CDR3: CASSVRGRLGLSSSGNTIYF
size: -; J: TRBJ1-2; D: TRBD1; V: TRBV4-1; DNA: TGCGCCAGCAGCCAAGGGGCCGGGACAGGTGATGGCTACACCTTC; CDR3: CASSQGAGTGDGYTF
size: -; J: TRBJ2-7; D: TRBD2; V: TRBV10-3; DNA: TGTGCCATCAGTGGTTCGGTAGCGGGGGCCGTTTACGAGCAGTACTTC; CDR3: CAISGSVAGAVYEQYF
size: -; J: TRBJ1-4; D: -; V: TRBV19; DNA: TGTGCCAGTAGGGGGCGAGACTTCGAAAAACTGTTTTTT; CDR3: CASRGRDFEKLFF
size: -; J: TRBJ1-1; D: -; V: TRBV14; DNA: TGTGCCAGCAGCAAGACAGTGAACACTGAAGCTTTCTTT; CDR3: CASSKTVNTEAFF
size: -; J: TRBJ1-2; D: -; V: TRBV30; DNA: TGTGCCTGGAGTGTCAGAGCAGGGGAGGGTGGTGGCTACACCTTC; CDR3: CAWSVRAGEGGGYTF
size: -; J: TRBJ1-1; D: -; V: TRBV2; DNA: TGTGCCAGCAGTGTGTACTTGAACACTGAAGCTTTCTTT; CDR3: CASSVYLNTEAFF
size: -; J: TRBJ2-2; D: TRBD2; V: TRBV18; DNA: TGTGCCAGCTCACCGAGCGGGGGGGCGAACACCGGGGAGCTGTTTTTT; CDR3: CASSPSGGANTGELFF
size: -; J: TRBJ1-2; D: TRBD1; V: TRBV6-5; DNA: TGTGCCAGCACTAAAATCGCAGGGGGATATGGCTACACCTTC; CDR3: CASTKIAGGYGYTF
size: -; J: TRBJ1-1; D: -; V: TRBV19; DNA: TGTGCCAGTAGTACTAGGGGGTCTGAAGCTTTCTTT; CDR3: CASSTRGSEAFF
size: -; J: TRBJ2-2; D: -; V: TRBV12-5; DNA: TGTGCTAGTGGTTTAACTCCGAACACCGGGGAGCTGTTTTTT; CDR3: CASGLTPNTGELFF
size: -; J: TRBJ2-5; D: -; V: TRBV30; DNA: TGTGCCTGGTACGGGACACCGAAAGAGACCCAGTACTTC; CDR3: CAWYGTPKETQYF
size: once; J: TRBJ1-4; D: -; V: TRBV5-4; DNA: TGTGCCAGCAGCGTTACAGGGCCTAATGAAAAACTGTTTTTT; CDR3: CASSVTGPNEKLFF
size: -; J: TRBJ2-3; D: TRBD2; V: TRBV30; DNA: TGTGCCTGGAGCCTAGGGGCTAGCGGGGATACGCAGTATTTT; CDR3: CAWSLGASGDTQYF
size: -; J: TRBJ2-7; D: -; V: TRBV5-6; DNA: TGTGCCAGCAGCGTACAGGGTTCCGAGCAGTACTTC; CDR3: CASSVQGSEQYF
size: -; J: TRBJ2-1; D: -; V: TRBV2; DNA: TGTGCCAGCAGAGAAATAAATGAGCAGTTCTTC; CDR3: CASREINEQFF
size: -; J: TRBJ2-1; D: -; V: TRBV7-3; DNA: TGTGCCAGCAGCCCCCCCTCGACTAGTGAGCAGTTCTTC; CDR3: CASSPPSTSEQFF
size: -; J: TRBJ2-5; D: -; V: TRBV11-3; DNA: TGTGCCAGCAGGGATACAGGGAAAGAGACCCAGTACTTC; CDR3: CASRDTGKETQYF
size: -; J: TRBJ1-1; D: -; V: TRBV5-1; DNA: TGCGCCAGCAGCTTGGCCGAGAGACAGGATTTTGAAGCTTTCTTT; CDR3: CASSLAERQDFEAFF
size: -; J: TRBJ1-2; D: -; V: TRBV2; DNA: TGTGCCAGCAGTGAGGGTCAGGCAGCGGGCTATGGCTACACCTTC; CDR3: CASSEGQAAGYGYTF
size: -; J: TRBJ2-6; D: TRBD1; V: TRBV15; DNA: TGTGCCACCGGAAGGGGGCGAGGGGCCAACGTCCTGACTTTC; CDR3: CATGRGRGANVLTF
size: once; J: TRBJ2-7; D: -; V: TRBV25-1; DNA: TGTGCCAGCAGTGTGGCGGGGCGATCCTTTGACGAGCAGTACTTC; CDR3: CASSVAGRSFDEQYF
size: -; J: TRBJ2-5; D: TRBD1; V: TRBV5-1; DNA: TGCGCCAGCAGCTCACAGGGGGCGCGTACAGAGACCCAGTACTTC; CDR3: CASSSQGARTETQYF
size: -; J: TRBJ1-6; D: TRBD1; V: TRBV4-1; DNA: TGCGCCAGCAGCCAAGACAACTCGGGACAGGGAGATTCACCCCTCCACTTT; CDR3: CASSQDNSGQGDSPLHF